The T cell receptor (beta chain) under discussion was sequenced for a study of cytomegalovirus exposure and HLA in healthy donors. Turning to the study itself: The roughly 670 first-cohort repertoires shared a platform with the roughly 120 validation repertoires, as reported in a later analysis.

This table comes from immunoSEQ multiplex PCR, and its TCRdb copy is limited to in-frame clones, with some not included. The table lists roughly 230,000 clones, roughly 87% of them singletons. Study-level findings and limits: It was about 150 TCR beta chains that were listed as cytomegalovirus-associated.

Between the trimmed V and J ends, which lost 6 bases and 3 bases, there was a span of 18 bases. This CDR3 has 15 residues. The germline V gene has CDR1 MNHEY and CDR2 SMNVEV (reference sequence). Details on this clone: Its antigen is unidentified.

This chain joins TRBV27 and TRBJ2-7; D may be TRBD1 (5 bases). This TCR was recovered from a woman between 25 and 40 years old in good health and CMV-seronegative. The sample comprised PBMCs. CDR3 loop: CASSLTVGAFYEQYF. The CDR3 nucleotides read TGTGCCAGCAGCCTTACAGTTGGGGCATTCTACGAGCAGTACTTC.